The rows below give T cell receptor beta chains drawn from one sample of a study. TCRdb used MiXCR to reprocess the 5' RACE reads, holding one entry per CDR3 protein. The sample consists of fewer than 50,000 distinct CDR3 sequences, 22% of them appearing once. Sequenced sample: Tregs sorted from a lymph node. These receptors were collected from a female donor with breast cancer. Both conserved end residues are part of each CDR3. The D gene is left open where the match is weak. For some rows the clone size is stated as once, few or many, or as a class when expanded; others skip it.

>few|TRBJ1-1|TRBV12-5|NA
TGTGCTAGTGGACCGGGGCAGGATGGGGTGGAAGCTTTCTTT
CASGPGQDGVEAFF
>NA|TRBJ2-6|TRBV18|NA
TGTGCCAGCTCACCGGGAGCTGGGGCCAACGTCCTGACTTTC
CASSPGAGANVLTF
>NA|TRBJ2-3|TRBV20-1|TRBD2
TGCAGTGCTGGTCACCTACTAGCGGGAGGGTCAGATACGCAGTATTTT
CSAGHLLAGGSDTQYF
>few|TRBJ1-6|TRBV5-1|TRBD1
TGCGCCAGCAGCTTGGTTAGGTCACAGGGGGAATCTCGGTATTCACCCCTCCACTTT
CASSLVRSQGESRYSPLHF
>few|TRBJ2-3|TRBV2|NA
TGTGCCAGCAGTCGGGGGAGGCCGCCAGATACGCAGTATTTT
CASSRGRPPDTQYF
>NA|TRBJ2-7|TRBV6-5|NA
TGTGCCAGCAACCCGCGGGATTCGTCCTACGAGCAGTACTTC
CASNPRDSSYEQYF
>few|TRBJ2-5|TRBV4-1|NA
TGCGCCAGCAGCCAAGAAGTGGTCGCCTACCGCCAAGAGACCCAGTACTTC
CASSQEVVAYRQETQYF
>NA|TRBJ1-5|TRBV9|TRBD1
TGTGCCGGCAGCAGGACAGGGCAGAGCAATCAGCCCCAGCATTTT
CAGSRTGQSNQPQHF
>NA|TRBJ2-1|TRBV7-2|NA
TGTGCCAGCAGCTGGGCCTGGGGGGTAACAAATGAGCAGTTCTTC
CASSWAWGVTNEQFF
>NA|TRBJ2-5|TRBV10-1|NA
TGCGCCAGCAGTGAGTCGACAGCAGCCTCACAAGAGACCCAGTACTTC
CASSESTAASQETQYF
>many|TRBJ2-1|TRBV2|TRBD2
TGTGCCAGCAGCGATAGCGGGGGGTACAATGAGCAGTTCTTC
CASSDSGGYNEQFF
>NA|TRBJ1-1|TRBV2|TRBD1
TGTGCCAGCAGTCCGGGACAGGGGAACACTGAAGCTTTCTTT
CASSPGQGNTEAFF
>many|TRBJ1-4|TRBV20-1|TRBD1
TGCAAAACTCGACAGGGCCTAAATGAAAAACTGTTTTTT
CKTRQGLNEKLFF
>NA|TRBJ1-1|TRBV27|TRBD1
TGTGCCAGCAGTGAGCAGGGGGCTTGGACTGAAGCTTTCTTT
CASSEQGAWTEAFF
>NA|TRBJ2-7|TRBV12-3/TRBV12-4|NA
TGTGCCGGCAGCCTAATGACCGAAAGCTCCTACGAGCAGTACTTC
CAGSLMTESSYEQYF
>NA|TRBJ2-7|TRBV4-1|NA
TGCGCCAGCAGCCAAGATATCCGGGCAGTTCGAGAGCAGTACTTC
CASSQDIRAVREQYF
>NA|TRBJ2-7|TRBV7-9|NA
TGTGCCAACAGCTTAGAGGGGGGCAGAGGGCCCGTCGAGCAGTACTTC
CANSLEGGRGPVEQYF
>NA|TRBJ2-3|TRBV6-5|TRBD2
TGTGCCAGCAGTTACACGGCGGGAGCCCCAGATACGCAGTATTTT
CASSYTAGAPDTQYF
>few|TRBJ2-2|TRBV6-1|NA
TGTGCCAGCAGTGAACGAGACAGGAACACCGGGGAGCTGTTTTTT
CASSERDRNTGELFF
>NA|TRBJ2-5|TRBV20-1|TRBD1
TGCAGTGCTATACCTTTAACAGGGGCCAAGACCCAGTACTTC
CSAIPLTGAKTQYF
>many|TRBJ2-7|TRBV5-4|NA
TGTGCCAGCAGCTCCCCCCCAGGCTACGAGCAGTACTTC
CASSSPPGYEQYF
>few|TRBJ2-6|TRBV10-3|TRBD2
TGTGCCATCAGTGTGGGACTAGCGGGAGGGAGCTCTGGGGCCAACGTCCTGACTTTC
CAISVGLAGGSSGANVLTF
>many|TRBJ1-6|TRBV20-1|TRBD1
TGCAGTGCCAATGACAGGGAGCCTTGGAGATTTGGTAATTCACCCCTCCACTTT
CSANDREPWRFGNSPLHF
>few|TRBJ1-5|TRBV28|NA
TGTGCCAGCAGGGTCCCGTGGGGTAGCAATCAGCCCCAGCATTTT
CASRVPWGSNQPQHF
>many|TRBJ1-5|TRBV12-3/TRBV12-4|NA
TGTGCCAGCAGTTTAGCAGGTTACAATCAGCCCCAGCATTTT
CASSLAGYNQPQHF
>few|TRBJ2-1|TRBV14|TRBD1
TGTGCCAGCAGCCAGCCGGGACAGGGGGCCGGATACAATGAGCAGTTCTTC
CASSQPGQGAGYNEQFF
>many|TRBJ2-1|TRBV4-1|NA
TGCGCCAGCAGCCAAGATCAGCCGGGAGTAGGTAATGAGCAGTTCTTC
CASSQDQPGVGNEQFF
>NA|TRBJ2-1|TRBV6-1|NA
TGTGCCAGCAGTGAAAGGTGGCGTAATGCGCCATACAATGAGCAGTTCTTC
CASSERWRNAPYNEQFF
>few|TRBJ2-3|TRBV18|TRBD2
TGTGCCAGCTCACCGGCTAGCGGGCACCTCCGTAACACAGATACGCAGTATTTT
CASSPASGHLRNTDTQYF
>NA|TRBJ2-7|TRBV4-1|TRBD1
TGCGCCAGCAGCCAAGAACGACAGGGTCAGGGCGAGCAGTACTTC
CASSQERQGQGEQYF
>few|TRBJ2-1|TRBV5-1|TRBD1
TGCGCCAGCAGCTTCCAGGGGGCTCCTGGCAATGAGCAGTTCTTC
CASSFQGAPGNEQFF
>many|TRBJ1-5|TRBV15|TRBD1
TGTGCCACACGGCCCGTCGGGACAGGCGAAGCATATAGCAATCAGCCCCAGCATTTT
CATRPVGTGEAYSNQPQHF
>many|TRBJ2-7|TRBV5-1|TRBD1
TGCGCCAGCAGCTTGGACGGGACAGGGTCCTACGAGCAGTACTTC
CASSLDGTGSYEQYF
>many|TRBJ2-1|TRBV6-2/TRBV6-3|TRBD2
TGTGCCAGCAGTTTTGGTCTAGCGGGTGAGCAGTTCTTC
CASSFGLAGEQFF
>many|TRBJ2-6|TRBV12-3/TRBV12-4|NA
TGTGCCAGCAGCCCTCCCGCCAACGTCCTGACTTTC
CASSPPANVLTF
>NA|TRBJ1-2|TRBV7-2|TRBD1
TGTGCCAGCAGCTTTATTGGGACAGCAACTGGCTACACCTTC
CASSFIGTATGYTF
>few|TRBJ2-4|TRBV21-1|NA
TGTGCCAGCACCCTGAGGATCGGGGACATTCAGTACTTC
CASTLRIGDIQYF
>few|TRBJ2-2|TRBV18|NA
TGTGCCAGCTCAGTGATCGCGAACACCGGGGAGCTGTTTTTT
CASSVIANTGELFF
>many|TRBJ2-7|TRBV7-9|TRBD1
TGTGCCAGCAGCTCAAATCAGGGGGTGATCTCCTACGAGCAGTACTTC
CASSSNQGVISYEQYF
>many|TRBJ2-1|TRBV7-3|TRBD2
TGTGCCAGCAGCGTGACTAGCGGGAGCTCGGCTGAGCAGTTCTTC
CASSVTSGSSAEQFF